Each of the 13 T cell receptor beta chains below was sequenced from the same sample in a study of T-cell memory formation after mild COVID-19 (dated by TCRdb to 2020 to 2023). Libraries were made using 5' RACE. The run used an Illumina NovaSeq 6000. TCRdb trimmed the raw reads at Q25, called clones with MiXCR and kept productive beta chains. Every distinct CDR3 protein forms one entry, paired with its most common genes and DNA. Present in this sample are approximately 190,000 distinct CDR3 sequences, about 17% of which were seen just once. Clones ranked in the top ten supply 2.4% of the sample. What was sequenced was PBMCs or a T cell subset sorted from them (not recorded which). The receptors were sampled from an adult woman who had mild COVID-19 (a few samples of this study predate the infection). The sample titles of this study are shuffled in the database, so cell type and time point are left out; the donor was told from shared clones.

This clonotype has a handful of counts. J is TRBJ2-6 and V is TRBV5-1; D may match TRBD1 or TRBD2 (5 bases each). CDR3 length equals 16 residues. Germline V gene data show CDR1 as SGHRS and CDR2 as YFSETQ. Trimming took 4 bases from V and 0 from J, leaving 11 bases between them. The CDR3: CASSIGARSGANVLTF. DNA for the CDR3: TGCGCCAGCAGCATCGGGGCTCGCTCTGGGGCCAACGTCCTGACTTTC.

This clonotype was counted only a few times. The chain links TRBV7-9 to TRBJ2-2; the D gene is possibly TRBD2 (5 bases). CDR3 size: 15 residues. Per germline, CDR1 SEHNR and CDR2 FQNEAQ (reference sequence). Trimming stripped 7 bases from V and 2 bases from J, with 14 bases between. The CDR3 spells CASIPWGANTGELFF. The CDR3 DNA reads TGTGCCAGCATCCCATGGGGAGCAAACACCGGGGAGCTGTTTTTT.

In this sample, this clonotype turned up a few times. The chain couples TRBV10-3 to TRBJ2-5; no clear D gene. V gave up 6 bases and J gave up 4 bases, with 12 bases separating them. CDR1 is ENHRY and CDR2 is SYGVKD in the germline V gene. The CDR3 spans 13 residues. CDR3 sequence reads: CAIRPGERETQYF. For the CDR3, the DNA is TGTGCCATCAGACCTGGCGAGCGAGAGACCCAGTACTTC.

The chain links TRBV6-6 to TRBJ2-7; TRBD1 agrees at 10 bases. Trimming removed 6 bases from V and 2 bases from J; junction bases left unmatched: 7. The CDR3 is made up of 15 amino acids. Germline V CDR1 and CDR2: MNHNY, SVGAGI (reference sequence). The CDR3 nucleotides read TGTGCCAGCAGAAAATGGACAGGGGGACCCTACGAGCAGTACTTC. Amino acid sequence: CASRKWTGGPYEQYF.

This clonotype has only a few counts. The chain combines TRBV24-1 with TRBJ2-7; TRBD1 agrees at 8 bases. The germline V gene encodes CDR1 KGHDR and CDR2 SFDVKD. The V and J ends lost 1 base and 1 base, in that order; junction bases with no gene match: 2. CDR3 size: 15 residues. The CDR3 nucleotides are TGTGCCACCAGTGATTTTGACAGGGGATCCTACGAGCAGTACTTC. Protein: CATSDFDRGSYEQYF.

The chain uses TRBV9 and TRBJ2-7; TRBD2 might be the D (5 bases). The CDR3 loop spans 14 amino acids. Germline lookup yields CDR1 SGDLS and CDR2 YYNGEE. Trimming pared 0 bases from V and 2 bases from J, leaving 9 bases between. For the CDR3, the DNA is TGTGCCAGCAGCGTAGAGCCGGGGACCTACGAGCAGTACTTC. Translating gives CASSVEPGTYEQYF.

In its sample, this clonotype was seen a few times. The CDR3 region has the DNA TGTGCCAGCAGCTCACAGGGACTTGAAGCTTTCTTT. Translated: CASSSQGLEAFF. The chain couples TRBV5-5 to TRBJ1-1, with D perhaps TRBD1 (6 bases). CDR1 and CDR2 (germline): SGHKS, YYEKEE (reference sequence). The V end was cut by 3 bases, the J end by 7 bases, with 10 bases between. There are 12 residues in the CDR3.

The genes are TRBV5-1 and TRBJ2-3; 12 nucleotides align to TRBD1. Trimming took 0 bases from V and 1 from J; bases not matched to a gene: 6. CDR3 length: 18 residues. From germline, CDR1 is SGHRS and CDR2 YFSETQ. The CDR3 nucleotides are TGCGCCAGCAGCTTGGCGGGACAGGGGGCTGGTCGCACAGATACGCAGTATTTT. It translates to CASSLAGQGAGRTDTQYF.

CDR3 protein: CAISPGQGNDEQYF. The CDR3, as DNA: TGTGCCATCAGCCCGGGACAGGGGAACGACGAGCAGTACTTC. The chain carries TRBV10-3 and TRBJ2-7, with 10 positions matching TRBD1. Germline CDR1 and CDR2: ENHRY and SYGVKD. The J segment lost 5 bases and the V segment lost 6 bases, leaving 7 bases of the junction unmatched. The CDR3 covers 14 residues.

About this clonotype itself: This may be a read error: a much more frequent sequence differs by one nucleotide. The CDR3 does not end in the conserved phenylalanine or tryptophan, so this is likely a read error. The genes are TRBV12-3 or TRBV12-4 and TRBJ2-7, with a possible D match to TRBD2 (7 bases). The CDR3 is 14 amino acids. V lost 6 bases and J 3 bases, leaving 15 bases between the germline ends. The CDR3: CASSLGGGGYEQYL. CDR3 nucleotide sequence: TGTGCCAGCAGCCTGGGGGGAGGGGGCTACGAGCAGTACTTA.

The rearrangement uses TRBV7-9 and TRBJ2-2; no clear D gene. The CDR3 spans 17 residues. CDR1 and CDR2 (germline): SEHNR, FQNEAQ (reference sequence). Trimming removed 0 bases at V and 0 bases at J, with 11 bases between. CDR3 sequence (DNA): TGTGCCAGCAGCTTAGCTACGCGGCCAGCGAACACCGGGGAGCTGTTTTTT. This translates into CASSLATRPANTGELFF.

This clonotype was picked up a small number of times. This rearrangement joins TRBV5-1 to TRBJ2-5, with TRBD1 matching 9 bases. This CDR3 comprises 14 residues. V shed 4 bases and J 5 bases; nucleotides not matched to a gene: 6. Germline values: CDR1 SGHRS, CDR2 YFSETQ. The DNA of the CDR3 is TGCGCCAGCAGCGCTGGGACAGGGTATGAGACCCAGTACTTC. Translated: CASSAGTGYETQYF.

The J gene is TRBJ1-6, the V gene TRBV9, with 9 positions matching TRBD1. Germline CDR1 is SGDLS and CDR2 is YYNGEE. Losses at the gene ends were 4 bases for V and 3 bases for J; bases not matched to a gene: 8. This CDR3 region has 17 residues. The CDR3 bases are TGTGCCAGCAGCTCATACAGGGGGCCGAACTATAATTCACCCCTCCACTTT. Its protein product is CASSSYRGPNYNSPLHF.